The entry below describes one TCR beta chain. The antigen remains undetermined. V lost 6 bases, J lost 7 bases, and 15 bases lay in between. CDR3 size: 13 residues. Germline lookup yields CDR1 MNHNY and CDR2 SVGAGI (reference sequence). This record comes from a study of regulatory dendritic cells for organ transplantation. Allogeneic regulatory or mature dendritic cells were co-cultured for less than six days with CFSE-labeled sorted T cells at 1:10. This table comes from immunoSEQ multiplex PCR, and its TCRdb copy is limited to in-frame clones, with some not included. In the table there are approximately 22,000 clones, 85% to 90% of which are singletons.

This sequence joins TRBV6-6 and TRBJ1-2; tentatively, D is TRBD1 (5 bases). This sequence originates from a human donor in good health. Sequencing was done on a sample of naive CD4+ T cells from blood cultured with dendritic cells. Subset here: CD45RA+ naive T cells. CDR3 amino acids: CASSRDRPAGYTF. Written as DNA, the CDR3 is TGTGCCAGCAGCCGGGACCGACCAGCTGGCTACACCTTC.